The clone carrying this T cell receptor beta chain was seen only a few times. Antigen: not known. Germline-derived CDR1 and CDR2 are MNHEY and SVGAGI. The CDR3 has 14 amino acids. V lost 6 bases, J lost 0 bases, and 12 bases lay in between. Only in-frame clones appear in the TCRdb table, and some are missing; sequencing was by immunoSEQ multiplex PCR. The sample has tens of thousands of clones, about 92% seen once. Following autologous stem cell transplantation, relapse occurred in every patient, and exposure to brentuximab vedotin varied. The data stem from a study of PD-1 blockade in classical Hodgkin lymphoma. Study-wide results and limits: Newly diagnosed and completely responding patients shared comparable baseline diversity. Factors driving the repertoire differences, possibly disease activity or prior therapy, remain undefined.

The chain has TRBV6-5 and TRBJ2-7; no reliable D call. The starting material was peripheral blood mononuclear cells (PBMCs), obtained at baseline. This receptor was taken from a human donor with classical Hodgkin lymphoma. CDR3 DNA: TGTGCCAGCAGCGGCCACCCGAGCTCCTACGAGCAGTACTTC. Protein product: CASSGHPSSYEQYF.